These 28 T cell receptor beta chains were all obtained from the same sample, sequenced in a study of T cell clones after liver transplantation. The data were produced by immunoSEQ multiplex PCR, yet TCRdb's version contains in-frame clones alone and is incomplete. In the table there are some 120,000 clones, about nine tenths of which are singletons. The specimen was CD4+ T cells from blood, collected 12 months after liver transplant. All receptors come from a human patient who received a liver transplant. Some of these T cells may belong to the graft donor.

The gene calls are TRBV5-1 and TRBJ2-1; 13 nucleotides agree with TRBD2. After removal of 2 bases from V and 6 bases from J, the junction contained 2 bases not matched to a gene. Germline V gene lookup returns CDR1 SGHRS and CDR2 YFSETQ. This CDR3 has 15 amino acids. The CDR3 sequence: CASSFGLAGANEQFF. The CDR3 nucleotides read TGCGCCAGCAGCTTCGGACTAGCGGGAGCCAATGAGCAGTTCTTC.

The chain has TRBV25-1 and TRBJ2-1; 7 bases fit TRBD2. The germline gives CDR1 MGHDK, CDR2 SYGVNS. This CDR3 is 14 amino acids long. Losses at the gene ends were 3 bases for V and 4 bases for J; bases not matched to a gene: 3. The CDR3 loop reads CASSETSTYNEQFF. CDR3 sequence (DNA): TGTGCCAGCAGTGAGACTAGCACATACAATGAGCAGTTCTTC.

The CDR3 DNA is TGTGCCAGCAGAGAGGGACTGAACTCTGGAAACACCATATATTTT. Translated, it gives CASREGLNSGNTIYF. V and J are TRBV2 and TRBJ1-3, with D possibly being TRBD1 (5 bases). This CDR3 has 15 residues. Germline assignment: CDR1 SNHLY and CDR2 FYNNEI. V lost 6 bases to trimming and J lost 0 bases, with 12 bases between them.

This clone came up once. The CDR3 DNA reads TGTGCCAGCAGCGTAGAGGGGACGAACTACCTCGGGGAGCTGTTTTTT. Protein: CASSVEGTNYLGELFF. The J gene is TRBJ2-2, the V gene TRBV9, with D perhaps matching TRBD1 or TRBD2 (5 bases each). Trimming cost V 0 bases and J 7 bases, with 16 bases left between them. The CDR3 is made up of 16 amino acids. From germline, CDR1 is SGDLS and CDR2 YYNGEE.

The V gene is TRBV6-1, the J gene TRBJ2-1; TRBD2 aligns across 9 bases. Per the germline V gene, CDR1 is MNHNS and CDR2 is SASEGT. V trimming: 5 bases; J trimming: 9 bases; junction bases outside the gene matches: 8. This CDR3 has 14 amino acids. The CDR3: CASSQGTSLAEQFF. CDR3 in DNA: TGTGCCAGCAGTCAAGGGACTAGCTTAGCTGAGCAGTTCTTC.

The rearrangement links TRBV4-3 to TRBJ2-5, with unresolved D. This CDR3 comprises 15 residues. Between the trimmed V and J ends, which lost 1 base and 1 base, there was a span of 10 bases. CDR1 and CDR2 (germline): LGHNA, YSLEER. The CDR3 loop is CASSQGIGLQETQYF. The CDR3 DNA sequence: TGCGCCAGCAGCCAAGGAATAGGGCTCCAAGAGACCCAGTACTTC.

This chain joins TRBV19 and TRBJ1-5; the D gene is possibly TRBD1 (5 bases). In germline, CDR1 is LNHDA, CDR2 SQIVND (reference sequence). The CDR3 covers 17 residues. V was clipped by 0 bases and J by 0 bases, with 12 bases between them. The CDR3 loop reads CASSIEGRPLSNQPQHF. The DNA for the CDR3 is TGTGCCAGTAGTATAGAGGGACGACCACTTAGCAATCAGCCCCAGCATTTT.

V and J are TRBV6-5 and TRBJ1-5; D not resolved. Germline V gives CDR1 MNHEY, CDR2 SVGAGI. Trimming cost V 5 bases and J 1 base, with 12 bases left between them. The CDR3 covers 15 residues. CDR3 amino acids: CASSPSGWSNQPQHF. The CDR3 nucleotides are TGTGCCAGCAGTCCCTCCGGTTGGAGCAATCAGCCCCAGCATTTT.

The chain uses TRBV7-3 and TRBJ2-6; no clear D gene. The germline V gene has CDR1 SGHTA and CDR2 FQGTGA. The germline V and J ends were trimmed by 2 bases and 2 bases, with 1 base remaining between them. This CDR3 spans 13 amino acids. CDR3 sequence: CASSLAGANVLTF. CDR3 in DNA: TGTGCCAGCAGCTTAGCTGGGGCCAACGTCCTGACTTTC.

This chain uses TRBV28 with TRBJ1-2, with a possible D match to TRBD1 (6 bases). The V end lost 6 bases, the J end lost 0 bases, and 11 bases lay between the germline ends. CDR1 and CDR2 (germline): MDHEN, SYDVKM. CDR3 size: 14 residues. In DNA form, the CDR3 reads TGTGCCAGCAGGGAGAGGGGGTCTAACTATGGCTACACCTTC. Its translation is CASRERGSNYGYTF.

This chain links TRBV1 with TRBJ2-2; TRBD2, the table's D call, was not compared with the DNA. TRBV1 represents a pseudogene. The CDR3 runs 17 residues. This chain's CDR3 is CTSSQAMAGGPNGELFF. The CDR3 DNA reads TGCACCAGCAGCCAAGCCATGGCGGGAGGGCCGAACGGGGAGCTGTTTTTT.

This clone was recorded once. The V and J genes are TRBV27 and TRBJ2-5; D gene ambiguous. Germline V lookup: CDR1 MNHEY, CDR2 SMNVEV (reference sequence). CDR3 length equals 14 residues. Trimming removed 1 base from V and 0 bases from J, with 6 bases in between. The CDR3 loop is CASSLYQNQETQYF. CDR3 sequence (DNA): TGTGCCAGCAGTTTATATCAAAACCAAGAGACCCAGTACTTC.

This clone was seen only a few times. The CDR3 DNA follows: TGTGCCAGCAGCTTTACCGGGGAGACAGAGCAGTACTTC. It yields the protein CASSFTGETEQYF. The V and J genes are TRBV11-2 and TRBJ2-7; possibly TRBD2 for D (5 bases). Germline V gene sequence: CDR1 SGHAT, CDR2 FQNNGV. The CDR3 extends over 13 amino acids. The V gene lost 3 bases and the J gene lost 7 bases, with 13 bases spanning the gap.

This chain joins TRBV4-2 and TRBJ2-3, with D possibly TRBD1 on 6 matching bases. Germline V gene lookup returns CDR1 LGHNA and CDR2 YNFKEQ. The CDR3 totals 14 residues. The V and J ends lost 1 base and 6 bases respectively, with 11 bases between them. For the CDR3, the DNA is TGTGCCAGCAGCCAAGGAAACAGGGACGATACGCAGTATTTT. It translates to CASSQGNRDDTQYF.

The J gene is TRBJ2-1, the V gene TRBV10-3, with D tentatively TRBD2 (5 bases). The CDR3 covers 13 residues. CDR1 and CDR2 from the germline V gene are ENHRY and SYGVKD. V was cut by 0 bases and J by 7 bases, with 7 bases left in between. CDR3 in amino acids: CAISESGGNEQFF. In DNA, the CDR3 is TGTGCCATCAGTGAGTCGGGCGGGAATGAGCAGTTCTTC.

The chain carries TRBV21-1 and TRBJ2-7; the table's D call, TRBD1, was not checked against the DNA. TRBV21-1 is marked as a pseudogene. CDR3 length: 15 residues. CDR3 sequence reads: CASSNRDRGSYEQYF. The CDR3 nucleotides read TGTGCCAGCAGCAACCGGGACAGGGGATCCTACGAGCAGTACTTC.

This rearrangement joins TRBV19 to TRBJ2-1; D gene unclear. Trimming removed 2 bases at V and 4 bases at J, with 6 bases between. The CDR3 has 13 amino acids. Germline-derived CDR1 and CDR2 are LNHDA and SQIVND (reference sequence). The CDR3, as DNA: TGTGCCAGTAGTATATCCAGATACAATGAGCAGTTCTTC. This translates into CASSISRYNEQFF.

The chain combines TRBV5-8 with TRBJ1-2; D possibly corresponds to TRBD1 (5 bases). Germline CDR1 SGHTS, CDR2 YDEGEE. V shed 4 bases and J shed 4 bases, with 14 bases lying between them. This CDR3 has 14 residues. Here the CDR3 reads CASSTSGTFYGYTF. CDR3 nucleotide sequence: TGTGCCAGCAGCACCTCCGGGACCTTCTATGGCTACACCTTC. Supplemented by reference TRBV5-8 and TRBJ1-2, the full variable domain reads EAGVTQSPTHLIKTRGQQATLRCSPISGHTSVYWYQQALGLGLQFLLWYDEGEERNRGNFPPRFSGRQFPNYSSELNVNALELEDSALYLCASSTSGTFYGYTFGSGTRLTVV.

The chain uses TRBV5-1 and TRBJ2-3; 16 positions match TRBD2. J was trimmed by 4 bases and V by 4 bases; bases with no gene match: 9. Germline loops: CDR1 SGHRS, CDR2 YFSETQ. The CDR3 runs 18 residues. The CDR3 sequence is CASSGLGTSGRAADTQYF. CDR3 in DNA: TGCGCCAGCAGCGGACTAGGGACTAGCGGGAGGGCCGCAGATACGCAGTATTTT. The variable domain in full, with the rest retrieved from reference TRBV5-1 and TRBJ2-3, is KAGVTQTPRYLIKTRGQQVTLSCSPISGHRSVSWYQQTPGQGLQFLFEYFSETQRNKGNFPGRFSGRQFSNSRSEMNVSTLELGDSALYLCASSGLGTSGRAADTQYFGPGTRLTVL.

The chain's CDR3 is CASSPPIVGNQETQYF. In DNA, the CDR3 is TGTGCCAGCTCACCTCCAATAGTCGGGAACCAAGAGACCCAGTACTTC. The gene calls are TRBV18 and TRBJ2-5; tentatively, D is TRBD2 (5 bases). Germline CDR1 and CDR2: KGHSH and LQKENI. The V gene lost 3 bases and the J gene lost 0 bases, with 14 bases spanning the gap. The CDR3 sequence is 16 residues long.

The chain joins TRBV19 to TRBJ1-5; D remains unclear. V was cut by 5 bases and J by 4 bases, with 15 bases left in between. CDR1 is LNHDA and CDR2 is SQIVND in the germline V gene (reference sequence). The CDR3 has 15 amino acids. Here the CDR3 DNA reads TGTGCCAGTAGTTGGTCCTCCCGGGGAAATCAGCCCCAGCATTTT. Translated: CASSWSSRGNQPQHF.

The chain joins TRBV2 to TRBJ2-3; TRBD1 might be the D (5 bases). The germline gives CDR1 SNHLY, CDR2 FYNNEI. This CDR3 has 13 amino acids. Trimming cost V 7 bases and J 3 bases, with 11 bases left between them. CDR3 DNA: TGTGCCAGCACGAGACAGAGGACAGATACGCAGTATTTT. Translating it yields CASTRQRTDTQYF.

The chain couples TRBV7-2 to TRBJ2-3; TRBD2 matches 12 bases. Germline CDR1 is SGHTA and CDR2 is FQGNSA. The CDR3 totals 17 residues. V dropped 5 bases and J dropped 5; count of bases not matched to a gene: 11. The CDR3 coding sequence is TGTGCCAGCAGCCCGGGACTAGCGGGTCCGAGGGGAGATACGCAGTATTTT. It is translated as CASSPGLAGPRGDTQYF.

The chain uses TRBV19 and TRBJ1-5, with D unresolved. Germline V lookup: CDR1 LNHDA, CDR2 SQIVND (reference sequence). The V gene lost 3 bases and the J gene lost 0 bases, with 6 bases spanning the gap. The CDR3 length is 14 residues. The CDR3, as DNA: TGTGCCAGTAGTATCACAGATAGCAATCAGCCCCAGCATTTT. Translating gives CASSITDSNQPQHF.

The chain recombines TRBV7-8 with TRBJ2-5; D unresolved. The V gene's germline CDR1 is SGHVS and CDR2 FQNEAQ. This CDR3 is 14 amino acids long. Trimming removed 1 base from V and 2 bases from J, with 8 bases in between. The CDR3 DNA reads as TGTGCCAGCAGCTTAGTAGGCCATCAAGAGACCCAGTACTTC. Amino acid sequence: CASSLVGHQETQYF.

In regard to this clone: The limits of the CDR3 on the DNA are not certain, so only TCRdb's listed CDR3 is given. This chain links TRBV27 with TRBJ1-4. Germline V gives CDR1 MNHEY, CDR2 SMNVEV (reference sequence). The CDR3 numbers 14 amino acids, ends counted. The CDR3 spells CASSFLAGGEKLFF.

The chain couples TRBV5-1 to TRBJ2-1; D remains unclear. The CDR3 covers 12 residues. Trimming left V 3 bases short and J 7 bases short, with 8 bases between. CDR1 is SGHRS, CDR2 YFSETQ, per germline. The CDR3 loop reads CASSSAQNEQFF. CDR3 sequence (DNA): TGCGCCAGCAGCTCTGCCCAGAATGAGCAGTTCTTC.

Concerning this clone itself: Compared with germline, one end of the junction differs, possibly owing to a read error. The chain links TRBV6-5 to TRBJ2-3; D not certain. CDR1 is MNHEY, CDR2 SVGAGI, per germline. The CDR3 consists of 13 residues. The CDR3 reads CASSLPGTDTQYF. The CDR3 region has the DNA TGTGCCAGCAGTCTCCCGGGCACGGATACGCAGTATTTT.